The next 21 T cell receptor beta chains were all read from a single sample in a study of T-cell reconstitution after alpha-beta-depleted transplantation in children. For TCRbeta, the library was prepared with unique molecular identifiers. TCRdb re-called the PCR reads through MiXCR, storing one row per CDR3 protein. The sample has roughly 610,000 distinct CDR3 sequences, over 9.5% seen once. The sample here was PBMCs from the stem cell graft donor, taken from the stem cell graft. These receptors originate from a human donor who donated a stem cell graft to a child with acute myeloid leukemia.

At least ten counts were recorded for this clonotype. The rearrangement links TRBV5-1 to TRBJ2-1; 7 nucleotides agree with TRBD2. Germline CDR1 SGHRS, CDR2 YFSETQ. The CDR3 has 16 residues. The V and J ends lost 0 bases and 0 bases, in that order; junction bases with no gene match: 3. CDR3 residues: CASSLAGGISYNEQFF. CDR3 coding DNA: TGCGCCAGCAGCTTGGCCGGGGGGATCTCCTACAATGAGCAGTTCTTC.

The chain carries TRBV18 and TRBJ1-6; D uncertain. Germline-derived CDR1 and CDR2 are KGHSH and LQKENI. The CDR3 runs to 15 residues. Trimming removed 2 bases from V and 7 bases from J, with 12 bases in between. CDR3 sequence: CASSPVVGLNSPLHF. The DNA for the CDR3 is TGTGCCAGCTCACCAGTTGTGGGCCTAAATTCACCCCTCCACTTT.

This clonotype was picked up many times. The rearrangement joins TRBV12-3 or TRBV12-4 to TRBJ1-6, with 8 bases matching TRBD1. This CDR3 has 13 amino acids. Germline trimming cut 6 bases from V and 9 bases from J; bases unmatched to any gene: 4. The CDR3 here is CASSRGQGSPLHF. The CDR3 nucleotides are TGTGCCAGCAGCCGCGGACAGGGTTCACCCCTCCACTTT.

The rearrangement links TRBV2 to TRBJ1-1; D not certain. Germline CDR1 is SNHLY and CDR2 is FYNNEI. The CDR3 covers 11 residues. V was shortened by 6 bases and J by 10 bases, with 12 bases between the two germline ends. The CDR3 protein is CASRSGVAAFF. In DNA, the CDR3 is TGTGCCAGCAGGAGTGGCGTGGCAGCTTTCTTT.

This clonotype appeared many times. CDR3 DNA: TGTGCCAGCAGCCCTCTGACACAAGAGACCCAGTACTTC. Amino acids: CASSPLTQETQYF. This chain links TRBV3-1 with TRBJ2-5; no clear D. The germline CDR1 and CDR2 sequences are LGHDT and YNNKEL (reference sequence). V lost 4 bases to trimming and J lost 2 bases, with 8 bases between them. The CDR3 spans 13 residues.

In this sample, this clonotype turned up a few times. This rearrangement joins TRBV28 to TRBJ2-7; tentative D call: TRBD1 (6 bases). This CDR3 comprises 13 residues. Looked up from germline, CDR1 is MDHEN and CDR2 is SYDVKM. V was cut by 4 bases and J by 4 bases, with 11 bases left in between. The CDR3 DNA is TGTGCCAGCAGTTGGGGGCAGGGGTACGAGCAGTACTTC. It codes for CASSWGQGYEQYF.

At least ten counts were recorded for this clonotype. The gene calls are TRBV29-1 and TRBJ2-5, with 14 nucleotides matching TRBD2. The CDR3 covers 17 residues. J gave up 2 bases and V 6 bases, and 11 bases lay outside the gene matches. CDR1 SQVTM and CDR2 ANQGSEA come from the germline V gene. In DNA form, the CDR3 reads TGCAGCGTAGCCGGGACTAGCGGGAGAGGGGGGCAAGAGACCCAGTACTTC. Amino acid sequence: CSVAGTSGRGGQETQYF.

This clonotype was detected a few times. This sequence joins TRBV20-1 and TRBJ2-7; D possibly matches TRBD1 or TRBD2 (5 bases each). Germline V CDR1 and CDR2: DFQATT, SNEGSKA (reference sequence). The CDR3 extends over 13 amino acids. V lost 5 bases to trimming and J lost 0 bases, with 11 bases between them. In DNA, the CDR3 is TGCAGTGCTCCCGGGACGTACTCCTACGAGCAGTACTTC. It is translated as CSAPGTYSYEQYF.

Many counts were recorded for this clonotype. The chain joins TRBV15 to TRBJ1-4; D is perhaps TRBD1 (6 bases). CDR3 length: 14 residues. Germline V gene lookup returns CDR1 LNHNV and CDR2 YYDKDF (reference sequence). V lost 8 bases and J 4 bases, leaving 14 bases between the germline ends. The CDR3 here is CATGAGQFNEKLFF. For the CDR3, the DNA is TGTGCCACCGGGGCAGGACAGTTTAATGAAAAACTGTTTTTT.

The rearrangement uses TRBV11-2 and TRBJ2-7; the match to TRBD2 covers 9 bases. The CDR3 sequence is 16 residues long. Looked up from germline, CDR1 is SGHAT and CDR2 is FQNNGV. The trim removed 0 bases at V and 3 bases at J, leaving 6 bases unmatched. The CDR3 spells CASSLEGTSSYYEQYF. Here the CDR3 DNA reads TGTGCCAGCAGCTTAGAAGGGACTAGCTCTTACTACGAGCAGTACTTC.

The V gene is TRBV20-1, the J gene TRBJ2-2; D may correspond to TRBD1 or TRBD2 (6 bases each). Trimming cost V 6 bases and J 0 bases, with 14 bases left between them. The CDR3 has 15 amino acids. Per the germline V gene, CDR1 is DFQATT and CDR2 is SNEGSKA (reference sequence). Written as DNA, the CDR3 is TGCAGTGCCCTAATGGGGGGCTCGAACACCGGGGAGCTGTTTTTT. This encodes CSALMGGSNTGELFF.

The chain employs TRBV27 and TRBJ2-1; no firm D call. Trimming removed 4 bases from V and 0 bases from J, with 13 bases in between. CDR3 length: 16 residues. The germline V gene encodes CDR1 MNHEY and CDR2 SMNVEV (reference sequence). The CDR3 DNA is TGTGCCAGCAGTTCCCCTACCCGGAGCTCCTACAATGAGCAGTTCTTC. It specifies CASSSPTRSSYNEQFF.

This clonotype was detected only a few times. J is TRBJ2-2 and V is TRBV25-1, with 13 bases identical to TRBD2. V gave up 4 bases and J gave up 5 bases; unmatched junction bases: 10. Per germline, CDR1 MGHDK and CDR2 SYGVNS. The CDR3 contains 18 residues. The CDR3 sequence is CASSGTSGSVGGTGELFF. CDR3 bases: TGTGCCAGCAGTGGGACTAGCGGGAGCGTAGGCGGAACCGGGGAGCTGTTTTTT.

V usage is TRBV11-2 and J usage is TRBJ1-4; D is possibly TRBD1 (6 bases). Germline V CDR1 and CDR2: SGHAT, FQNNGV. V was cut by 5 bases and J by 2 bases, with 15 bases left in between. CDR3 length equals 16 residues. In DNA, the CDR3 is TGTGCCAGCAGCCCCCTCGACAGGCCCACTAATGAAAAACTGTTTTTT. Amino acids: CASSPLDRPTNEKLFF.

This clonotype was picked up one time. The chain is built from TRBV6-2 or TRBV6-3 and TRBJ2-3, with 7 nucleotides matching TRBD1. The CDR3 is made up of 16 amino acids. The V and J ends lost 5 bases and 6 bases, in that order; junction bases with no gene match: 14. Germline V CDR1 and CDR2: MNHEY, SVGEGT. The CDR3 reads CASSPGQTLARDTQYF. The CDR3, as DNA: TGTGCCAGCAGTCCGGGACAGACCTTAGCAAGGGATACGCAGTATTTT.

This clonotype was detected only a few times. This rearrangement joins TRBV28 to TRBJ2-7; 10 bases match TRBD2. Trimming cost V 4 bases and J 2 bases; bases outside gene matches: 2. The CDR3 loop spans 14 amino acids. The germline gives CDR1 MDHEN, CDR2 SYDVKM. The CDR3 nucleotides are TGTGCCAGCAGTTCCCTAGCGGGAGCCTACGAGCAGTACTTC. Its translation: CASSSLAGAYEQYF.

The rearrangement joins TRBV3-1 to TRBJ2-3; D is possibly TRBD2 (5 bases). This CDR3 comprises 13 residues. V shed 2 bases and J shed 3 bases, with 6 bases lying between them. Per germline, CDR1 LGHDT and CDR2 YNNKEL (reference sequence). The CDR3 is CASSQRRTDTQYF. The CDR3 bases are TGTGCCAGCAGCCAACGGAGGACAGATACGCAGTATTTT.

The chain has TRBV12-3 or TRBV12-4 and TRBJ1-1; no reliable D call. CDR3 length: 11 residues. V lost 7 bases to trimming and J lost 11 bases, with 14 bases between them. In DNA, the CDR3 is TGTGCCAGCACCAGGACCCTATTGGCTTTCTTT. This translates into CASTRTLLAFF.

This chain connects TRBV9 to TRBJ2-2; 7 positions agree with TRBD2. This CDR3 contains 15 residues. The germline CDR1 and CDR2 sequences are SGDLS and YYNGEE. After removal of 0 bases from V and 6 bases from J, the junction contained 5 bases not matched to a gene. The CDR3 sequence: CASSVELGGAGELFF. DNA for the CDR3: TGTGCCAGCAGCGTAGAACTGGGGGGGGCCGGGGAGCTGTTTTTT. The whole variable domain, remainder taken from reference TRBV9 and TRBJ2-2, is DSGVTQTPKHLITATGQRVTLRCSPRSGDLSVYWYQQSLDQGLQFLIQYYNGEERAKGNILERFSAQQFPDLHSELNLSSLELGDSALYFCASSVELGGAGELFFGEGSRLTVL.

The table lists this clonotype with a few counts. This rearrangement joins TRBV20-1 to TRBJ2-7; the match to TRBD2 covers 8 bases. CDR1 and CDR2 from the germline V gene are DFQATT and SNEGSKA (reference sequence). The CDR3 has 15 amino acids. With V trimmed by 0 bases and J by 4 bases, 8 bases remained unmatched. CDR3 sequence: CSAREISGSSYEQYF. The CDR3 region has the DNA TGCAGTGCTAGAGAAATCAGCGGGAGTTCTTACGAGCAGTACTTC.

A few counts support this clonotype. The chain carries TRBV7-2 and TRBJ2-7, with D uncertain. V dropped 1 base and J dropped 9 bases, with 19 bases sitting between them. The CDR3 runs 15 residues. Germline CDR1 is SGHTA and CDR2 is FQGNSA. CDR3 protein: CASSLGNGPEWVQYF. The DNA of the CDR3 is TGTGCCAGCAGCTTAGGGAACGGGCCAGAATGGGTGCAGTACTTC. Combining the CDR3 with reference TRBV7-2 and TRBJ2-7 gives the whole variable domain GAGVSQSPSNKVTEKGKDVELRCDPISGHTALYWYRQSLGQGLEFLIYFQGNSAPDKSGLPSDRFSAERTGGSVSTLTIQRTQQEDSAVYLCASSLGNGPEWVQYFGPGTRLTVT.